A selection of T cell receptor beta chains follows, all from one sample in a study of regulatory T cells in long-lasting Graves disease. TCRdb independently ran MiXCR on the multiplex PCR reads; one entry per CDR3 protein. The sample shows 680,000 or so distinct CDR3 sequences, 16% of them seen only once. These data are also associated with another study on T cells in Graves' hyperthyroidism and ophthalmopathy.

The material was peripheral blood mononuclear cells (PBMCs), obtained at new diagnosis, from a patient treated with antithyroid drugs. The source is a young woman with Graves disease. Both conserved end residues are part of each CDR3. Fields, in order: V gene, clone size, J gene, D gene, CDR3 DNA, CDR3 protein. A D gene is named only where the DNA matches it firmly. Only some rows state a clone size, as once, few, many or a class for expanded clones.

V: TRBV6-1
size: -
J: TRBJ2-4
D: TRBD2
DNA: TGTGCCAGCAGTGAAAGTTTGTTGGGCGGGAGTTGGAAAAACATTCAGTACTTC
CDR3: CASSESLLGGSWKNIQYF

V: TRBV6-5
size: many
J: TRBJ2-5
D: -
DNA: TGTGCCAGCAGTTACTCAGGGAGGCAAGAGACCCAGTACTTC
CDR3: CASSYSGRQETQYF

V: TRBV11-2
size: -
J: TRBJ2-1
D: -
DNA: TGTGCCAGCAGCTCCGGAAAGGGTTCGAGCAATGGGCAGTTCTTC
CDR3: CASSSGKGSSNGQFF

V: TRBV7-3
size: few
J: TRBJ2-1
D: -
DNA: TGTGCCAGCAGCTTAACCGGCGGGTCCCCTGAGCAGTTCTTC
CDR3: CASSLTGGSPEQFF

V: TRBV2
size: -
J: TRBJ2-1
D: TRBD2
DNA: TGTGCCAGCAGTCGCGGGACTAGTCAGAATGAGCAGTTCTTC
CDR3: CASSRGTSQNEQFF

V: TRBV2
size: many
J: TRBJ2-3
D: -
DNA: TGTGCCAGTACCGGTTTCACAGATACGCAGTATTTT
CDR3: CASTGFTDTQYF

V: TRBV12-3/TRBV12-4
size: few
J: TRBJ2-1
D: -
DNA: TGTGCCAGCAGAGACTACCCAAGGGGGTCCTACAATGAGCAGTTCTTC
CDR3: CASRDYPRGSYNEQFF

V: TRBV30
size: -
J: TRBJ2-2
D: -
DNA: TGTGCCTGGAGTGTTGGAGGGGAGCCGTTTTTT
CDR3: CAWSVGGEPFF

V: TRBV18
size: many
J: TRBJ2-3
D: -
DNA: TGTGCCAGCTCACCCCGGTCAGGCACAGATACGCAGTATTTT
CDR3: CASSPRSGTDTQYF

V: TRBV5-6
size: many
J: TRBJ1-1
D: -
DNA: TGTGCCAGCAGCTTGGGTCGGGCTGAAGCTTTCTTT
CDR3: CASSLGRAEAFF

V: TRBV20-1
size: many
J: TRBJ1-5
D: TRBD1
DNA: TGCAGTGCTGTGGGACAGATGAGGGGTCAGCCCCAGCATTTT
CDR3: CSAVGQMRGQPQHF

V: TRBV28
size: many
J: TRBJ2-7
D: -
DNA: TGTGCCAGCAGTTTATTAGGGACATTCTACGAGCAGTACTTC
CDR3: CASSLLGTFYEQYF

V: TRBV27
size: few
J: TRBJ2-2
D: -
DNA: TGTGCCATTTTAACGAACACCGGGGAGCTGTTTTTT
CDR3: CAILTNTGELFF

V: TRBV15
size: many
J: TRBJ1-2
D: -
DNA: TGTGCCACCAGCCCCGGGACGGTATATGGCTACACCTTC
CDR3: CATSPGTVYGYTF

V: TRBV5-6
size: -
J: TRBJ2-3
D: -
DNA: TGTGCCAGCAGCTTTGGACTCGCAATATCACAGATAATTACGCAGTATTTT
CDR3: CASSFGLAISQIITQYF

V: TRBV12-3/TRBV12-4
size: many
J: TRBJ2-2
D: TRBD1
DNA: TGTGCCAGCATCCTCAGGGGGACCGGGGAGCTGTTTTTT
CDR3: CASILRGTGELFF

V: TRBV11-2
size: many
J: TRBJ2-7
D: TRBD1
DNA: TGTGCCAGCAGCTTTCAGGGGGACACCTACGAGCAGTACTTC
CDR3: CASSFQGDTYEQYF

V: TRBV10-2
size: few
J: TRBJ2-1
D: TRBD1
DNA: TGCGCCAGCAGCGAGGACAGGGCAAACAATGAGCAGTTCTTC
CDR3: CASSEDRANNEQFF

V: TRBV9
size: few
J: TRBJ2-2
D: -
DNA: TGTGCCAGCAGCGTAGGGTTAGGGTCTTTGAGCGGGGAGCTGTTTTTT
CDR3: CASSVGLGSLSGELFF

V: TRBV5-5
size: few
J: TRBJ1-5
D: -
DNA: TGTGCCAGCAGCTTGACGACAGGCAATCAGCCCCAGCATTTT
CDR3: CASSLTTGNQPQHF

V: TRBV5-6
size: few
J: TRBJ1-2
D: TRBD1
DNA: TGTGCCAGCAGCGGTACAGGGGGAATCTATGGCTACACCTTC
CDR3: CASSGTGGIYGYTF

V: TRBV12-3/TRBV12-4
size: many
J: TRBJ2-2
D: -
DNA: TGTGCCAGCAGTTCCGACGGTTGGGGACTCGCGAACACCGGGGAGCTGTTTTTT
CDR3: CASSSDGWGLANTGELFF

V: TRBV19
size: -
J: TRBJ1-5
D: -
DNA: TGTGCCAGTAGTATCGGGGAGGGCAATCAGCCCCAGCATTTT
CDR3: CASSIGEGNQPQHF

V: TRBV9
size: -
J: TRBJ2-1
D: -
DNA: TGTGCCGGCAGCGTAGGGGGTGAGGATGAGCAGTTCTTC
CDR3: CAGSVGGEDEQFF

V: TRBV7-6
size: few
J: TRBJ1-2
D: -
DNA: TGTGCCAGCAGCTCTGCAGGGTGGTTCGGAGGCTACACCTTC
CDR3: CASSSAGWFGGYTF

V: TRBV7-9
size: -
J: TRBJ2-7
D: -
DNA: TGTGCCAGCAGCTCTACCTCCTACAGGGTCCAAAGCTCCTACGGGCAGTACTTC
CDR3: CASSSTSYRVQSSYGQYF

V: TRBV12-3/TRBV12-4
size: many
J: TRBJ2-7
D: -
DNA: TGTGCCAGCAGCGGTTATCGGGCCGAGCAGTACTTC
CDR3: CASSGYRAEQYF

V: TRBV6-1
size: few
J: TRBJ1-2
D: TRBD1
DNA: TGTGCCAGCAGTGAAGCGCTTAGGACAGGGGTTGGCTACACCTTC
CDR3: CASSEALRTGVGYTF

V: TRBV29-1
size: many
J: TRBJ2-3
D: TRBD2
DNA: TGCAGCTCAGTTGGGACTAGCGGCACAGATACGCAGTATTTT
CDR3: CSSVGTSGTDTQYF

V: TRBV20-1
size: -
J: TRBJ2-5
D: -
DNA: TGCAGTGCTAGCAGGGACTTGCAAGAGACCCAGTACTTC
CDR3: CSASRDLQETQYF

V: TRBV28
size: -
J: TRBJ2-1
D: TRBD1
DNA: TGTGCCAGCAGTTTATCTTCGACAGGGAACTATTACAATGAGCAGTTCTTC
CDR3: CASSLSSTGNYYNEQFF

V: TRBV28
size: many
J: TRBJ2-2
D: -
DNA: TGTGCCAGCAGGCCGGCCTGGGACGGGGAGCTGTTTTTT
CDR3: CASRPAWDGELFF

V: TRBV20-1
size: many
J: TRBJ2-7
D: -
DNA: TGCAGTGCTTATGGGGGGACCGGGTCCTACGAGCAGTACTTC
CDR3: CSAYGGTGSYEQYF

V: TRBV7-3
size: many
J: TRBJ1-1
D: -
DNA: TGTGCCAGCAGCTTAGCTCCGGTGAACACTGAAGCTTTCTTT
CDR3: CASSLAPVNTEAFF

V: TRBV3-1
size: -
J: TRBJ2-7
D: -
DNA: TGTGCCAGCAGCCAATTTCAAGGCAGGACTTACGAGCAGTACTTC
CDR3: CASSQFQGRTYEQYF

V: TRBV10-1
size: -
J: TRBJ2-7
D: -
DNA: TGCGCCAGCACCTCTGTGACCCCTGGATGGCGATACGAGCAGTACTTC
CDR3: CASTSVTPGWRYEQYF

V: TRBV27
size: many
J: TRBJ1-2
D: -
DNA: TGTGCCAGCAGACCGACGGGGGGCAGCTATGGCTACACCTTC
CDR3: CASRPTGGSYGYTF

V: TRBV24-1
size: many
J: TRBJ2-3
D: -
DNA: TGTGCCACCAGTGATTGGGGACGGGGAGTTAAAACAGATACGCAGTATTTT
CDR3: CATSDWGRGVKTDTQYF

V: TRBV7-9
size: few
J: TRBJ1-4
D: -
DNA: TGTGCCAGCAGCTCACATGAGCCAACTAATGAAAAACTGTTTTTT
CDR3: CASSSHEPTNEKLFF

V: TRBV7-3
size: few
J: TRBJ2-1
D: TRBD1
DNA: TGTGCCAGCAGCTTATCAACAGGGGTCAATGAGCAGTTCTTC
CDR3: CASSLSTGVNEQFF

V: TRBV10-3
size: many
J: TRBJ1-2
D: -
DNA: TGTGCCATCAGTGGGGAAGAGAACTATGGCTACACCTTC
CDR3: CAISGEENYGYTF

V: TRBV12-3/TRBV12-4
size: -
J: TRBJ2-1
D: -
DNA: TGTGCCAGCAGTTTCTATTACAATGAGCAGTTCTTC
CDR3: CASSFYYNEQFF

V: TRBV15
size: many
J: TRBJ2-7
D: -
DNA: TGTGCCACCAGCAGATCAGGCTACGAGCAGTACTTC
CDR3: CATSRSGYEQYF

V: TRBV7-6
size: -
J: TRBJ1-3
D: -
DNA: TGTGCCAGCAGCCGCGCCTCCCCGGTTGGCTCTGGAAACACCATATATTTT
CDR3: CASSRASPVGSGNTIYF

V: TRBV28
size: many
J: TRBJ2-7
D: TRBD1
DNA: TGTGCCACCCAGGACAGGCCCTACGAGCAGTACTTC
CDR3: CATQDRPYEQYF

V: TRBV5-4
size: -
J: TRBJ2-1
D: TRBD2
DNA: TGTGCCAGCAGCTTGGCGGGGCGGGAGCTCGATGAGCAGTTCTTC
CDR3: CASSLAGRELDEQFF

V: TRBV11-3
size: many
J: TRBJ1-1
D: -
DNA: TGTGCCAGCAGCCCTGGGACGGGGGTTATGAACACTGAAGCTTTCTTT
CDR3: CASSPGTGVMNTEAFF

V: TRBV28
size: many
J: TRBJ1-1
D: TRBD1
DNA: TGTGCCAGCAGTTTCTTAACAGGGGGCAGGACTGAAGCTTTCTTT
CDR3: CASSFLTGGRTEAFF

V: TRBV20-1
size: many
J: TRBJ2-5
D: TRBD1
DNA: TGCAGTGCTAGAGTCGCCGGGACAGGGGGAAACCCACAAGAGACCCAGTACTTC
CDR3: CSARVAGTGGNPQETQYF

V: TRBV24-1
size: few
J: TRBJ2-3
D: -
DNA: TGTGCCACCGGACTTTCAGATACGCAGTATTTT
CDR3: CATGLSDTQYF

V: TRBV15
size: many
J: TRBJ2-1
D: TRBD1
DNA: TGTGCCACCACGAACCCTCTCGGGACAGGGTCTTACAATGAGCAGTTCTTC
CDR3: CATTNPLGTGSYNEQFF

V: TRBV27
size: many
J: TRBJ1-1
D: -
DNA: TGTGCCAGCAGTTTGGGGGGATGGAGGAACACTGAAGCTTTCTTT
CDR3: CASSLGGWRNTEAFF

V: TRBV3-1
size: many
J: TRBJ2-7
D: TRBD2
DNA: TGTGCTTCCGGGACTAGCGGCCCCTACGAGCAGTACTTC
CDR3: CASGTSGPYEQYF

V: TRBV12-3/TRBV12-4
size: many
J: TRBJ2-1
D: -
DNA: TGTGCCAGCAGCTCCGGACAGAACAATGAGCAGTTCTTC
CDR3: CASSSGQNNEQFF

V: TRBV7-7
size: -
J: TRBJ2-7
D: -
DNA: TGTGCTAGCAGCCCCAGTACAGTCGGGAACGAGCAGTACTTC
CDR3: CASSPSTVGNEQYF

V: TRBV7-9
size: many
J: TRBJ2-7
D: TRBD2
DNA: TGTGCCAGCAGCCTAGCGGGGGGTACCTACGAGCAGTACTTC
CDR3: CASSLAGGTYEQYF

V: TRBV14
size: few
J: TRBJ1-5
D: TRBD1
DNA: TGTGCCAGCAGCCTCAGACAGGGACGGCAAGGTAGCAATCAGCCCCAGCATTTT
CDR3: CASSLRQGRQGSNQPQHF

V: TRBV5-1
size: many
J: TRBJ2-5
D: -
DNA: TGCGCCAGCAGCAAGACACCCCCGGAGACCCAGTACTTC
CDR3: CASSKTPPETQYF

V: TRBV20-1
size: few
J: TRBJ2-5
D: -
DNA: TGCAGTGCTAGGAGGCTAGTCCAAGAGACCCAGTACTTC
CDR3: CSARRLVQETQYF

V: TRBV20-1
size: few
J: TRBJ1-5
D: -
DNA: TGCAGTGCTAGAGATTCGCAGAGGGGACATAGCAATCAGCCCCAGCATTTT
CDR3: CSARDSQRGHSNQPQHF